The 14 T cell receptor beta chains reported below all come from one sample, sequenced in a study of blood T cell repertoires in COVID-19. TCRdb's table, derived via immunoSEQ multiplex PCR, lists solely in-frame clones and lacks some. The table shows about 76,000 clones, with around 88% occurring only once. The material sequenced was peripheral blood. The receptors here all came from a human donor in a cohort sampled during active COVID-19.

The genes are TRBV2 and TRBJ1-4; D might be TRBD1 (5 bases). Germline CDR1 and CDR2: SNHLY and FYNNEI. The ends were cut back, 6 bases at V and 0 bases at J, with 14 bases in the middle. This CDR3 comprises 16 residues. DNA of the CDR3: TGTGCCAGCAGGCCTGGAAGGACACCAACTAATGAAAAACTGTTTTTT. Encoded protein: CASRPGRTPTNEKLFF. Full variable domain (remainder filled in from reference TRBV2 and TRBJ1-4): EPEVTQTPSHQVTQMGQEVILRCVPISNHLYFYWYRQILGQKVEFLVSFYNNEISEKSEIFDDQFSVERPDGSNFTLKIRSTKLEDSAMYFCASRPGRTPTNEKLFFGSGTQLSVL.

This chain connects TRBV7-2 to TRBJ2-1; unclear D gene. The ends were cut back, 1 base at V and 10 bases at J, with 14 bases in the middle. The CDR3 contains 14 residues. Germline V gene sequence: CDR1 SGHTA, CDR2 FQGNSA. The CDR3 bases are TGTGCCAGCAGCTTAGACGCTAGTCTCAGCGAGCAGTTCTTC. Protein: CASSLDASLSEQFF.

This clone was observed a single time. J is TRBJ2-2 and V is TRBV5-5, with D unresolved. Germline-derived CDR1 and CDR2 are SGHKS and YYEKEE (reference sequence). The V end was cut by 0 bases, the J end by 4 bases, with 13 bases between. The length of the CDR3 is 16 residues. CDR3 bases: TGTGCCAGCAGCTTGGTGGCAGGTCGGATCACCGGGGAGCTGTTTTTT. This codes for CASSLVAGRITGELFF.

This clone has a single count. The V gene is TRBV3-1 (or the pseudogene TRBV3-2), the J gene TRBJ1-5, with D hard to call. The CDR3 is 14 residues long. V lost 1 base, J lost 0 bases, and 4 bases lay in between. Germline loops: CDR1 LGHDT, CDR2 YNNKEL (reference sequence). The CDR3 bases are TGTGCCAGCAGCCAAGGCAGTAGCAATCAGCCCCAGCATTTT. This sequence encodes CASSQGSSNQPQHF.

This clone was recorded only once. This chain connects TRBV27 to TRBJ2-1, with 9 bases lining up with TRBD1. Losses at the gene ends were 5 bases for V and 12 bases for J; bases not matched to a gene: 14. Germline V gene lookup returns CDR1 MNHEY and CDR2 SMNVEV (reference sequence). CDR3 size: 15 residues. This chain's CDR3 is CASSHTGGPLTGQFF. The CDR3 region has the DNA TGTGCCAGCAGTCACACAGGGGGCCCCTTGACTGGGCAGTTCTTC.

The chain recombines TRBV4-2 with TRBJ2-1; D is perhaps TRBD1 (6 bases). This CDR3 has 17 amino acids. Trimming cost V 0 bases and J 5 bases, with 17 bases left between them. Germline values: CDR1 LGHNA, CDR2 YNFKEQ. As DNA, the CDR3 is TGTGCCAGCAGCCAAGAGACAACAGGGCCCACGAACAATGAGCAGTTCTTC. Its translation is CASSQETTGPTNNEQFF.

The gene calls are TRBV10-3 and TRBJ2-3; TRBD2 agrees at 13 bases. Germline lookup yields CDR1 ENHRY and CDR2 SYGVKD. Trimming took 10 bases from V and 9 from J; bases not matched to a gene: 7. This CDR3 region has 13 residues. DNA of the CDR3: TGTGCCACCACACTAGCGGGAGGGCCGACGCAGTATTTT. It translates to CATTLAGGPTQYF.

The CDR3 here is CASSYRLAGGEAFF. CDR3 nucleotides: TGTGCCAGCAGTTACCGCCTCGCCGGCGGTGAAGCTTTCTTT. This sequence joins TRBV27 and TRBJ1-1, with D unclear. Trimming removed 4 bases from V and 7 bases from J, with 16 bases in between. This CDR3 spans 14 amino acids. The germline gives CDR1 MNHEY, CDR2 SMNVEV (reference sequence).

The chain carries TRBV5-1 and TRBJ2-1, with 9 nucleotides matching TRBD2. CDR1 and CDR2 from the germline V gene are SGHRS and YFSETQ. This CDR3 spans 16 amino acids. After removal of 3 bases from V and 6 bases from J, the junction contained 10 bases not matched to a gene. The CDR3 region has the DNA TGCGCCAGCAGCTCGGGGGTCGCGGGGGGGCGCAATGAGCAGTTCTTC. Protein: CASSSGVAGGRNEQFF.

This clone showed up just a few times. The CDR3 nucleotides read TGTGCCAGCAGCCTTAGCGGAGGAAGCACAGATACGCAGTATTTT. Translated: CASSLSGGSTDTQYF. This sequence joins TRBV7-9 and TRBJ2-3, with a possible D match to TRBD2 (6 bases). Germline V lookup: CDR1 SEHNR, CDR2 FQNEAQ (reference sequence). Trimming took 5 bases from V and 0 from J, leaving 12 bases between them. This CDR3 is built from 15 residues.

V usage is TRBV18 and J usage is TRBJ2-2; D possibly corresponds to TRBD1 (5 bases). The V end lost 6 bases, the J end lost 6 bases, and 11 bases lay between the germline ends. CDR3 length: 13 residues. CDR1 is KGHSH and CDR2 is LQKENI in the germline V gene. The CDR3, as DNA: TGTGCCAGCTCCCCGGACATGCCCGGGGAGCTGTTTTTT. This gives the protein CASSPDMPGELFF.

This rearrangement joins TRBV4-1 to TRBJ2-2, with 9 bases fitting TRBD2. CDR3 size: 15 residues. Germline V gene data show CDR1 as MGHRA and CDR2 as YSYEKL. With 4 bases clipped from V and 5 bases from J, the junction kept 5 bases outside the gene matches. CDR3 loop: CASSRSGRGTGELFF. The CDR3 nucleotides read TGCGCCAGCAGCCGTAGCGGGAGAGGGACCGGGGAGCTGTTTTTT.

The rearrangement uses TRBV29-1 and TRBJ1-1; 10 positions match TRBD1. The J segment lost 2 bases and the V segment lost 8 bases, leaving 5 bases of the junction unmatched. Germline assignment: CDR1 SQVTM and CDR2 ANQGSEA. The CDR3 length is 13 residues. For the CDR3, the DNA is TGCAGCACTCGACAGGGGGCTAACACTGAAGCTTTCTTT. Its translation is CSTRQGANTEAFF.

In nucleotides, the CDR3 is TGTGCCAGCAGCGTAGTAGTGGGACAGCCATCTGGGGCCAACGTCCTGACTTTC. Encoded protein: CASSVVVGQPSGANVLTF. V gene TRBV9 combines with J gene TRBJ2-6, with 7 nucleotides matching TRBD1. In germline, CDR1 is SGDLS, CDR2 YYNGEE. This CDR3 contains 18 residues. V was clipped by 0 bases and J by 1 base; unmatched bases: 7.